One and the same sample provided the 23 T cell receptor beta chains below, sequenced in a study of tumor-infiltrating lymphocytes in primary liver carcinoma. Without any cell sorting, about 19-30 mg of bulk tissue yielded co-extracted RNA and DNA. With a constant-region primer, TCR beta cDNA was made from approximately 520 ng of total RNA. Three nested multiplex PCR rounds, a slightly modified ARM-PCR method, built the TCR beta libraries. Investigators reported that the first two PCR rounds, at 10 cycles each, used TRBV1-TRBV30 forward primers with a C-beta reverse primer. Using its own MiXCR run on the multiplex PCR reads, TCRdb lists one record per CDR3 protein. This sample carries just under 45,000 distinct CDR3 sequences, approximately 73% of them seen once, and the ten largest clones take approximately 20%. Sequencing was performed on liver tumor tissue from sampling region 2. The subset: tumor region T2, inferior pole. These receptors all stem from a man aged 35-49 years with primary liver carcinoma and hepatitis B virus infection.

About this clonotype: Compared with germline, one end of the junction differs, possibly owing to a read error. The chain has TRBV6-6 and TRBJ2-7, with D tentatively TRBD1 or TRBD2 (6 bases each). This CDR3 region has 16 residues. Looked up from germline, CDR1 is MNHNY and CDR2 is SVGAGI (reference sequence). The CDR3 nucleotides read TGTGCCAGCAGTTACGGGTTGGGGGGCCTAGACGACGAGCAGTGCTTC. Amino acids: CASSYGLGGLDDEQCF.

This clonotype was seen only a few times. V usage is TRBV6-4 and J usage is TRBJ2-2; 9 bases line up with TRBD2. The germline V gene encodes CDR1 MRHNA and CDR2 SNTAGT. With V trimmed by 8 bases and J by 8 bases, 6 bases remained unmatched. The CDR3 extends over 13 amino acids. The CDR3 DNA reads as TGTGCCAGCGGTGCGGGAGGGGCAGGGGAGCTGTTTTTT. It codes for CASGAGGAGELFF.

Turning to this clonotype: Since the CDR3 does not end with the conserved phenylalanine or tryptophan, this likely comes from a read error. The rearrangement uses TRBV29-1 and TRBJ2-1; 15 bases line up with TRBD2. The germline gives CDR1 SQVTM, CDR2 ANQGSEA. The CDR3 totals 15 residues. Trimming took 8 bases from V and 1 from J; bases not matched to a gene: 3. The CDR3 DNA is TGCAGCCTTGGACTAGCGGGAGGGTCCTACAATGAGCAGTTCTAC. Translating gives CSLGLAGGSYNEQFY.

In regard to this clonotype: One junction end does not reproduce the germline sequence, and a read error may be involved. The chain employs TRBV6-6 and TRBJ1-6, with 8 positions matching TRBD1. From germline, CDR1 is MNHNY and CDR2 SVGAGI (reference sequence). CDR3 length: 17 residues. The CDR3: CASRTGTGAQGNSSLHF. CDR3 DNA: TGTGCTAGCAGGACCGGGACAGGCGCCCAGGGAAATTCATCCCTCCACTTT.

On this clonotype: A read error may produce the germline difference seen at one junction end. This sequence joins TRBV5-4 and TRBJ2-1; TRBD2 might be the D (6 bases). This CDR3 region has 16 residues. Germline V gene data show CDR1 as SGHNT and CDR2 as YYREEE (reference sequence). CDR3 nucleotide sequence: TGTGCCAGCAGCTTGATTACGGGGGAGTCATACAGTGAGCAGTTCTTC. Protein: CASSLITGESYSEQFF.

Details on this clonotype: Mismatch with germline at one junction end may stem from a read error. The chain joins TRBV10-1 to TRBJ2-2; maybe TRBD1 (6 bases). The CDR3 is made up of 19 amino acids. Germline CDR1 reads WNHNN; CDR2 reads SYGVQD (reference sequence). The CDR3 spells CASSELSGIGGSNTGELFF. CDR3 bases: TGCGCCAGCAGTGAACTATCGGGGATAGGGGGAAGTAACACCGGGGAACTGTTTTTT.

J is TRBJ2-3 and V is TRBV6-5; TRBD2 matches at 10 bases. Germline CDR1 is MNHEY and CDR2 is SVGAGI. V shed 6 bases and J 0 bases; nucleotides not matched to a gene: 9. The CDR3 is 17 residues long. The CDR3 DNA follows: TGTGCCAGCAGCCTATTCCCAGCGGGAGGGAGCACAGATACGCAGTATTTT. This codes for CASSLFPAGGSTDTQYF.

Points on this clonotype: The conserved closing phenylalanine or tryptophan is absent in this CDR3, likely reflecting a read error. The chain carries TRBV6-1 and TRBJ1-5, with D uncertain. Germline V CDR1 and CDR2: MNHNS, SASEGT. The CDR3 runs 14 residues. The V gene lost 4 bases and the J gene lost 0 bases, with 7 bases spanning the gap. The CDR3 nucleotides are TGTGCCAGCAGTGGAGACCGTAGCAATCAGCCCCAGCATTAT. Translation gives CASSGDRSNQPQHY.

Comment on this clonotype: Its ends do not fully match the called genes, so a read error is possible. The chain has TRBV5-1 and TRBJ2-6; D gene ambiguous. The CDR3 covers 15 residues. Germline CDR1 and CDR2: SGHRS and YFSETQ. CDR3 loop: CTSRSRGSGANVLTF. The DNA for the CDR3 is TGCACCAGCAGATCTAGAGGCTCTGGGGCCAACGTCCTGACTTTC. Full variable domain (outside the CDR3, taken from reference TRBV5-1 and TRBJ2-6): KAGVTQTPRYLIKTRGQQVTLSCSPISGHRSVSWYQQTPGQGLQFLFEYFSETQRNKGNFPGRFSGRQFSNSRSEMNVSTLELGDSALYLCTSRSRGSGANVLTFGAGSRLTVL.

With regard to this clonotype: Germline is not matched at one junction end, which may reflect a read error. The CDR3 loop reads CASSLRRGQGDTQYF. CDR3 coding DNA: TGCGCCAGCAGCTTGCGCCGGGGCCAGGGGGATACGCAGTATTTT. V and J are TRBV5-6 and TRBJ2-3, with TRBD1 as a possible D gene (6 bases). CDR1 and CDR2 from the germline V gene are SGHDT and YYEEEE. The CDR3 is made up of 15 amino acids. Full variable domain (missing parts from reference TRBV5-6 and TRBJ2-3): DAGVTQSPTHLIKTRGQQVTLRCSPKSGHDTVSWYQQALGQGPQFIFQYYEEEERQRGNFPDRFSGHQFPNYSSELNVNALLLGDSALYLCASSLRRGQGDTQYFGPGTRLTVL.

Concerning this clonotype itself: One junction end does not reproduce the germline sequence, and a read error may be involved. The J gene is TRBJ2-2, the V gene TRBV14; no clear D. Germline lookup yields CDR1 SGHDN and CDR2 FVKESK. The CDR3 extends over 11 amino acids. The CDR3 DNA is TGTGTCAGCAGCCAAGTGAGGGAGCTGTTTTTT. Translating gives CVSSQVRELFF.

In its sample, this clonotype was seen once. Relative to the germline gene, one junction end is altered; a read error may explain this. The rearrangement uses TRBV4-2 and TRBJ2-2, with TRBD2 matching 7 bases. The germline V gene has CDR1 LGHNA and CDR2 YNFKEQ. The CDR3 consists of 16 residues. CDR3 in amino acids: CAGSQEWREYTGELLF. CDR3 sequence (DNA): TGTGCCGGCAGCCAAGAATGGCGGGAGTACACCGGGGAGCTGCTTTTT.

As to this clonotype: An end of the junction differs from the germline gene, which may be a read error. The chain carries TRBV6-2 or TRBV6-3 and TRBJ2-7; 12 bases are a match to TRBD2. The CDR3 loop spans 17 amino acids. In germline, CDR1 is MNHEY, CDR2 SVGEGT. The CDR3, as DNA: TGTGTCAGCAGTCACGATGGGAGGACTAGCGGGATCTACGAGAAGTACTTC. This gives the protein CVSSHDGRTSGIYEKYF.

Details on this clonotype: A read error may account for a junction end that differs from germline. The chain carries TRBV29-1 and TRBJ2-1; 11 bases are shared with TRBD2. CDR1 and CDR2 (germline): SQVTM, ANQGSEA. This CDR3 comprises 15 residues. The CDR3 coding sequence is TGCAACGTAGGATTAGCGGGAGGGTTCTACAATGAGCAGTCCTTC. Translated: CNVGLAGGFYNEQSF.

As for this clonotype: An end of the junction does not agree with germline; a read error may underlie this. The J gene is TRBJ1-1, the V gene TRBV25-1, with 10 bases fitting TRBD1. There are 14 residues in the CDR3. Germline V gene sequence: CDR1 MGHDK, CDR2 SYGVNS. CDR3 protein: CASIGDRGLTEAFF. CDR3 DNA: TGTGCTAGCATCGGTGACAGGGGGCTAACTGAAGCTTTCTTT.

In this sample, this clonotype turned up many times. The V call is TRBV12-3 or TRBV12-4, the J call TRBJ1-4; D perhaps matches TRBD1 (6 bases). The CDR3 extends over 15 amino acids. Trimming took off 2 bases at V and 8 bases at J, with 15 bases between the two ends. The CDR3 loop is CASSLWGALGEKLFF. CDR3 in DNA: TGTGCCAGCAGTTTATGGGGGGCGCTGGGGGAAAAACTGTTTTTT.

The gene calls are TRBV11-2 and TRBJ2-5; a possible D gene is TRBD1 (5 bases). Trimming removed 2 bases from V and 5 bases from J, with 15 bases in between. CDR1 SGHAT and CDR2 FQNNGV come from the germline V gene. The CDR3 covers 15 residues. The CDR3 DNA reads as TGTGCCAGCAGCTTAACCCCTCATAACAGGGAGACCCAGTACTTC. Translated: CASSLTPHNRETQYF.

A remark on this clonotype: A read error may explain this, as a much larger clone is one base away. The rearrangement joins TRBV5-1 to TRBJ1-1; tentatively, D is TRBD1 (6 bases). V was shortened by 7 bases and J by 3 bases, with 19 bases between the two germline ends. The CDR3 is 15 amino acids. The germline gives CDR1 SGHRS, CDR2 YFSETQ. The CDR3 DNA is TGCGCCAGCGGCGTAAACAGGGCGGCGGACACTGAAGCTTTCTTT. Its protein product is CASGVNRAADTEAFF. The entire variable domain, with the rest obtained from reference TRBV5-1 and TRBJ1-1, is as follows: KAGVTQTPRYLIKTRGQQVTLSCSPISGHRSVSWYQQTPGQGLQFLFEYFSETQRNKGNFPGRFSGRQFSNSRSEMNVSTLELGDSALYLCASGVNRAADTEAFFGQGTRLTVV.

This rearrangement joins TRBV6-1 to TRBJ2-4; a weak D match, TRBD2 (6 bases). Trimming shortened V by 3 bases and J by 13 bases, and 19 bases separated the two germline ends. The CDR3 runs to 14 residues. Germline CDR1 and CDR2: MNHNS and SASEGT. The DNA for the CDR3 is TGTGCCAGCAGTGACGGGACTCCTTGGGGCATACAGTACTTC. This sequence encodes CASSDGTPWGIQYF.

V is TRBV11-2 and J is TRBJ2-2, with a weak D call TRBD1 (6 bases). Trimming pared 6 bases from V and 5 bases from J, leaving 16 bases between. CDR3 size: 15 residues. Germline V lookup: CDR1 SGHAT, CDR2 FQNNGV. This CDR3 is CASSLGTRVTGELFF. The CDR3, as DNA: TGTGCCAGCAGTTTGGGGACAAGGGTGACCGGGGAGCTGTTTTTT.

The V and J genes are TRBV6-2 or TRBV6-3 and TRBJ2-5, with D uncertain. V shed 9 bases and J shed 1 base, with 15 bases lying between them. Per germline, CDR1 MNHEY and CDR2 SVGEGT. The CDR3 has 14 residues. CDR3 region: CASSPAGAQETQYF. In DNA form, the CDR3 reads TGTGCCAGTAGTCCTGCAGGAGCCCAAGAGACCCAGTACTTC.

Remarks on this clonotype: Without the conserved terminal phenylalanine or tryptophan, this CDR3 likely stems from a read error. Because the CDR3's place on the DNA is in doubt, the DNA is left out and the CDR3 is given as listed by TCRdb. The V call is TRBV29-1, the J call TRBJ2-5; TRBD1 was called by the table and not checked on the DNA. CDR1 is SQVTM and CDR2 is ANQGSEA in the germline V gene. From its first to its last residue, the CDR3 has 13 amino acids. The CDR3 loop is CSGIRGTGETQYL.

On this clonotype itself: Mismatch with germline at one junction end may stem from a read error. This chain joins TRBV7-8 and TRBJ2-4; possibly TRBD2 for D (5 bases). The CDR3 contains 17 residues. From germline, CDR1 is SGHVS and CDR2 FQNEAQ. As DNA, the CDR3 is TGTGCCAGCAGTCCCCTTTCCAGCGGATTAGCCAAAAACATTCAGAACTTC. Translation gives CASSPLSSGLAKNIQNF.